This T cell receptor (beta chain) is from a study of shared clonotypes between healthy human individuals. Study-wide context: Those who served as donors were two women and three men between the ages of 18 and 49. Overall study findings and caveats: Few donors limited the genetic and exposure-history diversity represented.

Over several immunoSEQ plates, each subset's genomic DNA was distributed in even portions. Authors' analysis steps: Filtering differed, since immunoSEQ gave only junction sequences and no quality scores. TCRdb's copy holds only in-frame clones and misses some; the assay was immunoSEQ multiplex PCR. V and J calls and clone size are given by that table; D and trimming were obtained from the DNA. The data contain over 850,000 clones, approximately 80% of them singletons. CDR1 and CDR2 (germline): SGHRS, YFSETQ. The CDR3 has 16 residues. A word on this clone: Its specificity is unknown.

This clonotype was sampled from a man between 18 and 35 years old in good health. Some clones in this sample may be carry-over from other donors' samples. The V and J genes are TRBV5-1 and TRBJ2-5, with TRBD2 matching 8 bases. The J call may be wrong; the DNA end is better matched by TRBJ2-7. The material sequenced was memory CD4+ T cells from PBMCs. The sample's subset: CD45RA-negative fraction. The CDR3 reads CASSLGPGLGKYEQYF. CDR3 DNA sequence: TGCGCCAGCAGCTTGGGTCCGGGACTAGGGAAGTACGAGCAGTACTTC.